Each of the 15 T cell receptor beta chains below was sequenced from the same sample in a study of blood T cell repertoires in COVID-19. Method: immunoSEQ multiplex PCR; TCRdb's copy keeps in-frame clones and lacks some. This sample has some 150,000 clones; 87% occur once, and the top ten carry about 4.2%. The sequencing sample was made of peripheral blood. Receptors were obtained from a woman aged 60-70 years with active or convalescent COVID-19.

The chain joins TRBV10-1 to TRBJ2-1; TRBD2 matches at 11 bases. This CDR3 has 15 residues. Germline CDR1 reads WNHNN; CDR2 reads SYGVQD (reference sequence). V shed 6 bases, J shed 6 bases, and the junction held 7 bases outside the gene matches. The CDR3 loop is CASSETSGVTNEQFF. The CDR3 DNA is TGCGCCAGCAGCGAGACTAGCGGGGTAACCAATGAGCAGTTCTTC.

This clone has only one observation. This chain uses TRBV3-1 (or the pseudogene TRBV3-2) with TRBJ1-3; TRBD1 matches 8 bases. The germline gives CDR1 LGHDT, CDR2 YNNKEL (reference sequence). CDR3 length: 14 residues. V trimming: 7 bases; J trimming: 7 bases; junction bases outside the gene matches: 9. CDR3 in amino acids: CASNLQGVPNTIYF. In nucleotides, the CDR3 is TGTGCCAGCAACCTACAGGGGGTCCCGAACACCATATATTTT.

The chain uses TRBV2 and TRBJ1-4; 8 positions match TRBD1. Germline CDR1 is SNHLY and CDR2 is FYNNEI. This CDR3 contains 14 residues. Trimming took 5 bases from V and 7 from J; bases not matched to a gene: 6. The DNA of the CDR3 is TGTGCCAGCAGTCGACAGGGGAACGGTGAAAAACTGTTTTTT. As protein: CASSRQGNGEKLFF.

The chain is built from TRBV28 and TRBJ1-2, with D perhaps TRBD1 (6 bases). This CDR3 has 13 residues. V lost 6 bases and J lost 0, with 8 bases in between. Germline V gives CDR1 MDHEN, CDR2 SYDVKM. The chain's CDR3 is CASSRGANYGYTF. For the CDR3, the DNA is TGTGCCAGCAGCAGGGGAGCTAACTATGGCTACACCTTC.

This chain uses TRBV24-1 with TRBJ2-3, with 9 positions matching TRBD2. Germline-derived CDR1 and CDR2 are KGHDR and SFDVKD. J lost 6 bases, V lost 3 bases, and 12 bases had no gene match. The CDR3 spans 17 residues. The CDR3 sequence: CATSDTMAGGLGDTQYF. The CDR3 DNA reads TGTGCCACCAGTGATACGATGGCGGGGGGGCTCGGGGATACGCAGTATTTT.

V gene TRBV2 combines with J gene TRBJ2-5; 8 positions match TRBD1. The junction had 8 bases not matched to a gene; V was cut back by 5 bases and J by 9 bases. Germline V gene sequence: CDR1 SNHLY, CDR2 FYNNEI. This CDR3 has 13 residues. This CDR3 is CASSYQGARAQYF. The DNA of the CDR3 is TGTGCCAGCAGTTATCAGGGGGCGCGGGCCCAGTACTTC.

This chain joins TRBV3-1 (or the pseudogene TRBV3-2) and TRBJ2-2; D may be TRBD1 (5 bases). The CDR3 covers 14 residues. The germline CDR1 and CDR2 sequences are LGHDT and YNNKEL (reference sequence). Trimming removed 3 bases at V and 3 bases at J, with 8 bases between. The CDR3 reads CASSQGRDTGELFF. CDR3 nucleotides: TGTGCCAGCAGCCAGGGCAGGGACACCGGGGAGCTGTTTTTT.

The chain links TRBV2 to TRBJ1-5; D perhaps matches TRBD1 (6 bases). Germline V CDR1 and CDR2: SNHLY, FYNNEI. The length of the CDR3 is 14 residues. Trimming took off 1 base at V and 6 bases at J, with 10 bases between the two ends. CDR3 region: CASSEGGRGQPQHF. The CDR3 DNA sequence: TGTGCCAGCAGTGAAGGTGGCAGGGGTCAGCCCCAGCATTTT.

The chain carries TRBV4-1 and TRBJ1-1, with D perhaps TRBD1 (5 bases). CDR3 length: 14 residues. Germline V gene sequence: CDR1 MGHRA, CDR2 YSYEKL. V was pared by 4 bases and J by 1 base, with 10 bases between. The CDR3 DNA reads TGCGCCAGCAGCCTAGCTACAGGGAACACTGAAGCTTTCTTT. This encodes CASSLATGNTEAFF.

This chain connects TRBV19 to TRBJ2-2; perhaps TRBD1 as D (6 bases). The V end was cut by 1 base, the J end by 5 bases, with 11 bases between. Germline lookup yields CDR1 LNHDA and CDR2 SQIVND (reference sequence). This CDR3 comprises 15 residues. CDR3 sequence: CASSIGRGNTGELFF. CDR3 bases: TGTGCCAGTAGTATAGGCAGGGGAAATACCGGGGAGCTGTTTTTT.

The CDR3 sequence: CASSQGSGNQYF. CDR3 nucleotide sequence: TGCGCCAGCAGCCAAGGTAGCGGTAATCAGTACTTC. The rearrangement joins TRBV4-1 to TRBJ2-4; maybe TRBD2 (6 bases). Between the trimmed V and J ends, which lost 1 base and 12 bases, there was a span of 10 bases. The CDR3 is 12 residues long. The germline V gene has CDR1 MGHRA and CDR2 YSYEKL.

CDR3 DNA: TGTGCCAGCGGCAGGGCTAACATGAACACTGAAGCTTTCTTT. Its protein is CASGRANMNTEAFF. The gene calls are TRBV21-1 and TRBJ1-1; TRBD1, as called in the table, went unchecked against the DNA. TRBV21-1 is given as a pseudogene. This CDR3 is 14 amino acids long.

The table lists this clone with a count of one. This chain connects TRBV5-1 to TRBJ2-2, with D unclear. This CDR3 region has 15 residues. Per the germline V gene, CDR1 is SGHRS and CDR2 is YFSETQ. With 1 base removed from V and 3 bases from J, the gap between germline ends came to 10 bases. In DNA form, the CDR3 reads TGCGCCAGCAGCTTGAGTAGGCAGGACACCGGGGAGCTGTTTTTT. This sequence encodes CASSLSRQDTGELFF.

This chain connects TRBV4-3 to TRBJ1-4; 7 bases agree with TRBD1. Germline-derived CDR1 and CDR2 are LGHNA and YSLEER. The CDR3 has 16 amino acids. V shed 4 bases, J shed 4 bases, and the junction held 9 bases outside the gene matches. For the CDR3, the DNA is TGCGCCAGCAGCCCACAGACAGGGTCGCTTAATGAAAAACTGTTTTTT. Residues: CASSPQTGSLNEKLFF.

This chain uses TRBV6-2 or TRBV6-3 with TRBJ2-2, with 8 bases identical to TRBD1. The ends lost 2 bases at V and 6 bases at J; junction bases unmatched: 5. Germline V gene lookup returns CDR1 MNHEY and CDR2 SVGEGT. CDR3 length: 15 amino acids. The CDR3 protein is CASSYGGQVPGELFF. The CDR3 nucleotides read TGTGCCAGCAGTTACGGGGGACAGGTTCCCGGGGAGCTGTTTTTT.